This T cell receptor beta chain was identified in a study of identical twins. Study-wide results and limits: Models underestimated out-of-frame TCR alpha sharing in monozygotic twins.

This clonotype came up many times. Its target is unknown. The CDR3 contains 13 residues. The V segment lost 4 bases and the J segment 9 bases; nucleotides outside the gene matches: 11. The germline gives CDR1 DFQATT, CDR2 SNEGSKA (reference sequence). TCRdb re-derived calls from the 5' RACE reads in MiXCR, one entry per CDR3 protein. The sample has over 600,000 distinct CDR3 sequences; around 21% are singletons. The same specimen was also included in a second study, on T cells expressing NK-cell markers. That study adds: Sorted CD3+CD56+NKG2C+, CD3+CD56+NKG2C- and CD3+CD56-NKG2C+ T cells provided the TCR beta repertoires. Dominant NKG2C+ clonotypes in a handful of donors made up about 1.0-7.0% of CD8+ T cells. Expanded clones of NKG2C+ T cells had an unclear HCMV specificity.

This sequence joins TRBV20-1 and TRBJ2-7; 8 bases fit TRBD2. The sequence came from a woman in her late teens or twenties in good health. Input material: PBMCs. The CDR3 DNA follows: TGCAGTGCTACCGGGACTAGGGACTTTGTGCAGTACTTC. Its translation is CSATGTRDFVQYF.